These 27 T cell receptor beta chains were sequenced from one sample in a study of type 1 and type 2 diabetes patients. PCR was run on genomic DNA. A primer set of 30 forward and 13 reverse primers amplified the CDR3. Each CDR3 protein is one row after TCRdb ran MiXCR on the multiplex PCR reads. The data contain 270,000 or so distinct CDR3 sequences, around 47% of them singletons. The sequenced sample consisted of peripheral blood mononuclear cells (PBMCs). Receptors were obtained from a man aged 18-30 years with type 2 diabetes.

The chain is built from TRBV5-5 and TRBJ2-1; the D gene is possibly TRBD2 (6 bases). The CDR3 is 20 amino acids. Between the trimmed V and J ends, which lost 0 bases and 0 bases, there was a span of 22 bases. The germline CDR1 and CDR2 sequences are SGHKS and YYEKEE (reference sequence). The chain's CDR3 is CASSLAWVADPWSSYNEQFF. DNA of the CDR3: TGTGCCAGCAGCTTGGCCTGGGTAGCGGACCCTTGGAGCTCCTACAATGAGCAGTTCTTC.

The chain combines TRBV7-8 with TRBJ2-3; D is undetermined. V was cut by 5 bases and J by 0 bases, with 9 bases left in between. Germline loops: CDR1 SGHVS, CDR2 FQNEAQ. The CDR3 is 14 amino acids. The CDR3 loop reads CASSPFGSTDTQYF. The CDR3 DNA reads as TGTGCCAGCAGCCCTTTCGGAAGCACAGATACGCAGTATTTT.

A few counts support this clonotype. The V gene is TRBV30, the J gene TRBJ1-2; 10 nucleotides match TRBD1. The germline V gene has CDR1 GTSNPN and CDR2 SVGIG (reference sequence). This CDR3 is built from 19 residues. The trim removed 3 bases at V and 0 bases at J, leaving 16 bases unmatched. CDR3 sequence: CAWSRKGDRGLAANYGYTF. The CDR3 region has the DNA TGTGCCTGGAGCCGAAAAGGCGACAGGGGGCTAGCAGCTAACTATGGCTACACCTTC.

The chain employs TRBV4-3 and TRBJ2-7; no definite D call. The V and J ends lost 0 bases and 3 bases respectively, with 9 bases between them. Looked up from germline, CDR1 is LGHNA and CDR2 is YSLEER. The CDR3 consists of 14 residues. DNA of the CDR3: TGCGCCAGCAGCCAAGATCAGCGCGGCTACGAGCAGTACTTC. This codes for CASSQDQRGYEQYF.

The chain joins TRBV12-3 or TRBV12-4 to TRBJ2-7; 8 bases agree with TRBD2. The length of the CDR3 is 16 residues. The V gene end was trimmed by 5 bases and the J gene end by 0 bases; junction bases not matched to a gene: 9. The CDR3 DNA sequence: TGTGCCAGCAGTCCGGCGGGGGGTGGGAGCTCCTACGAGCAGTACTTC. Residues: CASSPAGGGSSYEQYF.

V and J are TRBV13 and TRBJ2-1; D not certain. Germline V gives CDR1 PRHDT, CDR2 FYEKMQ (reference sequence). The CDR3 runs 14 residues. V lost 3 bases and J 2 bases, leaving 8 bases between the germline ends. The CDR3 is CASSFRETYNEQFF. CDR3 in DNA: TGTGCCAGCAGCTTCCGAGAGACCTACAATGAGCAGTTCTTC.

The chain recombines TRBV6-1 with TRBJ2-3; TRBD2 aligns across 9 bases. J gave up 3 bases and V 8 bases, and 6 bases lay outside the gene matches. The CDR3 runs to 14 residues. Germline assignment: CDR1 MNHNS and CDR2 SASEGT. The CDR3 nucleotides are TGTGCCAGCGTCGAAGGACTAGCGACAGATACGCAGTATTTT. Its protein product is CASVEGLATDTQYF.

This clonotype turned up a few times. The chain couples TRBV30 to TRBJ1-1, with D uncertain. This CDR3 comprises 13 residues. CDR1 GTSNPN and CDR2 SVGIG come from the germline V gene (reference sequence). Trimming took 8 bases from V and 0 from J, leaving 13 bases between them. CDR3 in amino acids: CAHTAALNTEAFF. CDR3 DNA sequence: TGTGCCCATACTGCGGCCTTGAACACTGAAGCTTTCTTT.

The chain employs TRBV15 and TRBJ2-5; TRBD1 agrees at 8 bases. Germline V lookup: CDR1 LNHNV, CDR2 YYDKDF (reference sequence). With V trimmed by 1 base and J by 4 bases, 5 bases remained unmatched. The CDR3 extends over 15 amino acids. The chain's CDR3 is CATSRGAGGVETQYF. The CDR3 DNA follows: TGTGCCACCAGCAGAGGGGCAGGGGGCGTAGAGACCCAGTACTTC.

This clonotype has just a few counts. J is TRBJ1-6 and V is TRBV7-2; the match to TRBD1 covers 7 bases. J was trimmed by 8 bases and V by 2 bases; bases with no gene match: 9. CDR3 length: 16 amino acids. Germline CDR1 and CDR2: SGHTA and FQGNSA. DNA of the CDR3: TGTGCCAGCAGCTTACCCAGATGGGACAGATATTCACCCCTCCACTTT. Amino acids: CASSLPRWDRYSPLHF.

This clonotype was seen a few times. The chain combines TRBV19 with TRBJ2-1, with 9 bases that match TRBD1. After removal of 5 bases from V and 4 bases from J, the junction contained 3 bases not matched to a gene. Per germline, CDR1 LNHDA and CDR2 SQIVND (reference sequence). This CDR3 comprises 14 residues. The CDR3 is CASSFGQGYNEQFF. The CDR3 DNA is TGTGCCAGTAGTTTCGGACAGGGGTACAATGAGCAGTTCTTC.

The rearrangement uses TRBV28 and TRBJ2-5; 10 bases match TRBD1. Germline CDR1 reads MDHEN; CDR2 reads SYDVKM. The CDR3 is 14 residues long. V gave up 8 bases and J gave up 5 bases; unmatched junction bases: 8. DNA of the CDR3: TGTGCCAGCGGTGGGAGGACAGGGGGGGAGACCCAGTACTTC. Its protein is CASGGRTGGETQYF.

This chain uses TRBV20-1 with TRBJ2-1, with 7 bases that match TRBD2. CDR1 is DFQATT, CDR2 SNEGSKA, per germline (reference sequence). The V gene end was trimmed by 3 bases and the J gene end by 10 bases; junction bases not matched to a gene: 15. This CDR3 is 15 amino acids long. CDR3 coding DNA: TGCAGTGCTAGGCGGCGGGAGACGACGGCTGGCGAGCAGTTCTTC. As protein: CSARRRETTAGEQFF.

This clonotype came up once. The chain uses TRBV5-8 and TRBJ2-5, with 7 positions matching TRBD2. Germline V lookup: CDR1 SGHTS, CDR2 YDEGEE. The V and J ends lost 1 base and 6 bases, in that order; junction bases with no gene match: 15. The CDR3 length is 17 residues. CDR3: CASSLPTLGLLGKTQYF. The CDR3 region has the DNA TGTGCCAGCAGCTTGCCGACTCTGGGACTACTAGGAAAGACCCAGTACTTC.

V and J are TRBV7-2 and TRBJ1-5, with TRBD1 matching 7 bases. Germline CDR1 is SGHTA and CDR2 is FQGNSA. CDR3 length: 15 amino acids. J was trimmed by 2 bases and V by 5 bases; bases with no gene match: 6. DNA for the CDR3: TGTGCCAGCAGCCGACAGGGTCTCGGCAATCAGCCCCAGCATTTT. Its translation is CASSRQGLGNQPQHF.

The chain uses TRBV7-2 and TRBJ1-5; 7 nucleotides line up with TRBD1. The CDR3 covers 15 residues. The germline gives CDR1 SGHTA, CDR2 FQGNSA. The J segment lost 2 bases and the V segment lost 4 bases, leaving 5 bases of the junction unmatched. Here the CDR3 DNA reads TGTGCCAGCAGCTCCGAAAGGGGGCGCAATCAGCCCCAGCATTTT. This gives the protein CASSSERGRNQPQHF.

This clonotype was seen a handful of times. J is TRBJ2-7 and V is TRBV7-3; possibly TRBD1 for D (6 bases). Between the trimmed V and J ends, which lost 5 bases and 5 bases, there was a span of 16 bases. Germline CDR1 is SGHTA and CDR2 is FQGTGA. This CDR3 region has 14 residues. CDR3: CASSKQGGGHEQYF. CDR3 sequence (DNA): TGTGCCAGCAGCAAACAGGGTGGTGGCCACGAGCAGTACTTC. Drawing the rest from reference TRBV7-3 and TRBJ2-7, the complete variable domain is GAGVSQTPSNKVTEKGKYVELRCDPISGHTALYWYRQSLGQGPEFLIYFQGTGAADDSGLPNDRFFAVRPEGSVSTLKIQRTERGDSAVYLCASSKQGGGHEQYFGPGTRLTVT.

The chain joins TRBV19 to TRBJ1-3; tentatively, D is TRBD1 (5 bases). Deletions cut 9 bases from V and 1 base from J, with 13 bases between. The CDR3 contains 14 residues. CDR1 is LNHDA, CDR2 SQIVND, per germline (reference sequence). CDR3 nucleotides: TGTGCCAGCAAAAAGTGGACATCTGGAAACACCATATATTTT. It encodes CASKKWTSGNTIYF.

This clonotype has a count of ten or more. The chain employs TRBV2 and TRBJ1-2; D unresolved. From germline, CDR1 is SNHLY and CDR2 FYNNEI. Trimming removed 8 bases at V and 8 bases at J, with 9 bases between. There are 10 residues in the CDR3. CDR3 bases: TGTGCCAGCCTTCGGGAGGGCTACACCTTC. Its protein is CASLREGYTF. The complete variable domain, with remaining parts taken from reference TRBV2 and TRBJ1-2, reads EPEVTQTPSHQVTQMGQEVILRCVPISNHLYFYWYRQILGQKVEFLVSFYNNEISEKSEIFDDQFSVERPDGSNFTLKIRSTKLEDSAMYFCASLREGYTFGSGTRLTVV.

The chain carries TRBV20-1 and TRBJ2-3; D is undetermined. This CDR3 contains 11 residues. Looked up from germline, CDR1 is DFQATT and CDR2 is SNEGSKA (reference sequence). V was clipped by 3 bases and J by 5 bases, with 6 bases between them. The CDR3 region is CSARYLDTQYF. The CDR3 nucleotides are TGCAGTGCTAGGTACCTAGATACGCAGTATTTT.

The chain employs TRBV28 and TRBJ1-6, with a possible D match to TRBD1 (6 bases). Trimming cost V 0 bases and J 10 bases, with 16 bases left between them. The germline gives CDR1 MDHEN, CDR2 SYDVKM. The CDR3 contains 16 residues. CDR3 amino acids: CASSLWGQGTGSPLHF. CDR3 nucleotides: TGTGCCAGCAGTTTATGGGGGCAGGGTACAGGGTCACCCCTCCACTTT.

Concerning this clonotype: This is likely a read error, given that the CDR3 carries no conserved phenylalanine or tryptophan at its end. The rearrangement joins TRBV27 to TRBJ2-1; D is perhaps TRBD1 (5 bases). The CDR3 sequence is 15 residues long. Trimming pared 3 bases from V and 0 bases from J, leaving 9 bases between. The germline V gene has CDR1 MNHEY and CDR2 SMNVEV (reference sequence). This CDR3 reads CASSLTAISYNEQFS. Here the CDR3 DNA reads TGTGCCAGCAGTTTGACAGCGATCTCCTACAATGAGCAGTTCTCC.

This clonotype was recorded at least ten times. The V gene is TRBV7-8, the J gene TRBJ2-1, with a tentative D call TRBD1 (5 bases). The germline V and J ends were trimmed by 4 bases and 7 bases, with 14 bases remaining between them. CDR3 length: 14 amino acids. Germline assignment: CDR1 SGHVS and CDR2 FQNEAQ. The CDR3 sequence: CASSSQPHRNEQFF. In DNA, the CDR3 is TGTGCCAGCAGCTCGCAACCACACAGGAATGAGCAGTTCTTC.

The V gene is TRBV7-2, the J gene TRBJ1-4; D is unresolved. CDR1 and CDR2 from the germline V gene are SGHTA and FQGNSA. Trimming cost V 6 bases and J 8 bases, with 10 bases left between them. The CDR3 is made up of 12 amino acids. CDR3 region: CASRPVTEKLFF. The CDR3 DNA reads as TGTGCCAGCAGGCCCGTTACCGAAAAACTGTTTTTT.

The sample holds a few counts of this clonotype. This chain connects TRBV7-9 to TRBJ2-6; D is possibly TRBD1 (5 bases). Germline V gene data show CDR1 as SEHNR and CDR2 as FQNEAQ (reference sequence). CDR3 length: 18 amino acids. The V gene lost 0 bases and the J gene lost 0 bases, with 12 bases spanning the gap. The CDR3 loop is CASSLARRTLSGANVLTF. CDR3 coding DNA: TGTGCCAGCAGCTTAGCCCGGCGGACACTCTCTGGGGCCAACGTCCTGACTTTC.

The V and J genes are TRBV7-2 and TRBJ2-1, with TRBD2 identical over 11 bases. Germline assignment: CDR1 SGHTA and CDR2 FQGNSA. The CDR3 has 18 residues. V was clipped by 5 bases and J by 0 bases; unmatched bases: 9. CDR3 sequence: CASSPHGLAGSSYNEQFF. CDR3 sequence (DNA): TGTGCCAGCAGCCCACATGGACTAGCGGGCAGCTCCTACAATGAGCAGTTCTTC.

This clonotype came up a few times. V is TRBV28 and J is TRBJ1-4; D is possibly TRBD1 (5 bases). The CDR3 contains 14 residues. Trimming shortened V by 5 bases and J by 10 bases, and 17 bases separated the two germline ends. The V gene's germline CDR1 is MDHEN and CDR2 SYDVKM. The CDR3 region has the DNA TGTGCCAGCAGTCTCGAAGCGGGGGGGATAAAACTGTTTTTT. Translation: CASSLEAGGIKLFF.